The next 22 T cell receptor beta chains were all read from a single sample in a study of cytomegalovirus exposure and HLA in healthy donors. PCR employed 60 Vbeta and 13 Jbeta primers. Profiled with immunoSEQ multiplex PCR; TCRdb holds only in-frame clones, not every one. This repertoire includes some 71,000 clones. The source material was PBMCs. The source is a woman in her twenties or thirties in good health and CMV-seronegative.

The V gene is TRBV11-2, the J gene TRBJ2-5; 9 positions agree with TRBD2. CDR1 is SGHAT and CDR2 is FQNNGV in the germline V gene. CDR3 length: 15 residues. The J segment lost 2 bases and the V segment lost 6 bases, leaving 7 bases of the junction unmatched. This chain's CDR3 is CASSFSGGSQETQYF. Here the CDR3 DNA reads TGTGCCAGCAGTTTTAGCGGGGGATCACAAGAGACCCAGTACTTC.

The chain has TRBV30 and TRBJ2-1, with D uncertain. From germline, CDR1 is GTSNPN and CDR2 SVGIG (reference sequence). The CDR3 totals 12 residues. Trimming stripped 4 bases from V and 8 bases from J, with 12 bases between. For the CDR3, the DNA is TGTGCCTGGACCCGAGAGAGGTATGAGCAGTTCTTC. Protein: CAWTRERYEQFF.

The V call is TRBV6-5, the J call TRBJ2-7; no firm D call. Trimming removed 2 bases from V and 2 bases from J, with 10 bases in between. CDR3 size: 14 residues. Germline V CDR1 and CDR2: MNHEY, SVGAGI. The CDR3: CASSYGQATYEQYF. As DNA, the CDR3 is TGTGCCAGCAGTTACGGGCAGGCAACCTACGAGCAGTACTTC.

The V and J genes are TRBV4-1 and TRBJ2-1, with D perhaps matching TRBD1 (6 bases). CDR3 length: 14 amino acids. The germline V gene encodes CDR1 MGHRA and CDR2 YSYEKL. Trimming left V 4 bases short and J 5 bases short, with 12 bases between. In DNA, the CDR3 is TGCGCCAGCAGCCTATCCTGGGGGCACAATGAGCAGTTCTTC. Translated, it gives CASSLSWGHNEQFF.

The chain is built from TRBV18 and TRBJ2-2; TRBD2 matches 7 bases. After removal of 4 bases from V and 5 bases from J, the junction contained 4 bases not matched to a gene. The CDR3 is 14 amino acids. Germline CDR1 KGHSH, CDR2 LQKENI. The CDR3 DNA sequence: TGTGCCAGCTCACGCGACGGGGGGACCGGGGAGCTGTTTTTT. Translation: CASSRDGGTGELFF.

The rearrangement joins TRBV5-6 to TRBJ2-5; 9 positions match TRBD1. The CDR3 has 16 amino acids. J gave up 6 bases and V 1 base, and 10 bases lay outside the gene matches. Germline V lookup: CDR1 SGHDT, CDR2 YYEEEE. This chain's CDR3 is CASSLPGTGWEQTQYF. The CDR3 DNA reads TGTGCCAGCAGCTTGCCCGGGACAGGGTGGGAGCAGACCCAGTACTTC.

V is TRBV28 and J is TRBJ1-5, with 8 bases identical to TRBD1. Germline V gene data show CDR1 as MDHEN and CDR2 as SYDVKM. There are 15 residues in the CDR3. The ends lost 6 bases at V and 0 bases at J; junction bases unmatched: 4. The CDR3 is CASSLTGGSNQPQHF. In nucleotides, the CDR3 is TGTGCCAGCAGCTTAACAGGGGGTAGCAATCAGCCCCAGCATTTT.

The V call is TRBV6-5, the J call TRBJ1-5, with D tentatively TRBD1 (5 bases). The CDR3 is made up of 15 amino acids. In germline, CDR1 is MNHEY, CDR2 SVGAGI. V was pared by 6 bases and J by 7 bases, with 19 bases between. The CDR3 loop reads CASSLLQTGGQPQHF. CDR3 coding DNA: TGTGCCAGCAGCCTACTCCAGACGGGGGGACAGCCCCAGCATTTT.

The CDR3 nucleotides are TGTGCCAGCAGCGTAGCGGTGTCAGGGAACACTGAAGCTTTCTTT. Amino acid sequence: CASSVAVSGNTEAFF. This rearrangement joins TRBV9 to TRBJ1-1; D is ambiguous. V shed 0 bases and J shed 1 base, with 10 bases lying between them. Germline-derived CDR1 and CDR2 are SGDLS and YYNGEE. The CDR3 spans 15 residues.

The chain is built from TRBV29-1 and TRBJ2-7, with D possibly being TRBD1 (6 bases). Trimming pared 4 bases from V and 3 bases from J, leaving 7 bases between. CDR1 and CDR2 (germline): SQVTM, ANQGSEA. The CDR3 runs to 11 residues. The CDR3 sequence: CSVGQDYEQYF. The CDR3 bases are TGCAGCGTTGGACAGGACTACGAGCAGTACTTC.

CDR3 amino acids: CAWTGAENTEAFF. The DNA of the CDR3 is TGTGCCTGGACTGGGGCCGAGAACACTGAAGCTTTCTTT. The rearrangement joins TRBV30 to TRBJ1-1, with D maybe TRBD1 (5 bases). Trimming removed 4 bases from V and 1 base from J, with 10 bases in between. The germline CDR1 and CDR2 sequences are GTSNPN and SVGIG (reference sequence). This CDR3 comprises 13 residues.

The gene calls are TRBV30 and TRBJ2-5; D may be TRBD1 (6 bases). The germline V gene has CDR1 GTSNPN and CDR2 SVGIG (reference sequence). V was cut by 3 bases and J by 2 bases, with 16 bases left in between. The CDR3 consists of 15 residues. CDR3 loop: CAWSWGQGWQETQYF. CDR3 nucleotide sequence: TGTGCCTGGAGCTGGGGGCAAGGGTGGCAAGAGACCCAGTACTTC.

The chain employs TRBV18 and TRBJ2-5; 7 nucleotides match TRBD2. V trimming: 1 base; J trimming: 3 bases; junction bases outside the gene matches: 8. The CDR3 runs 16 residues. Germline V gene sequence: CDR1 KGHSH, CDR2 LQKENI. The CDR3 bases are TGTGCCAGCTCACCACAAGGCGGGAGTAGTAAAGAGACCCAGTACTTC. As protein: CASSPQGGSSKETQYF.

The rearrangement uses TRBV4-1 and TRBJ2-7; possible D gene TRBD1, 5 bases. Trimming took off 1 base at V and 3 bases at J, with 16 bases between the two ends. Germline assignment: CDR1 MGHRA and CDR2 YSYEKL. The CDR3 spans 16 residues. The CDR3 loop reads CASSQGRDSTIYEQYF. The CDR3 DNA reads TGCGCCAGCAGCCAAGGGCGAGACAGCACTATCTACGAGCAGTACTTC.

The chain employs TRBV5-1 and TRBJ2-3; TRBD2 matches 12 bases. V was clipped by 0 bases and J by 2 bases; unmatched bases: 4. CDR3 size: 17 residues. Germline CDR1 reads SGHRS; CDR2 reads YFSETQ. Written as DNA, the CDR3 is TGCGCCAGCAGCTTGGAGGGACTAGCGGGTTTCACAGATACGCAGTATTTT. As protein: CASSLEGLAGFTDTQYF.

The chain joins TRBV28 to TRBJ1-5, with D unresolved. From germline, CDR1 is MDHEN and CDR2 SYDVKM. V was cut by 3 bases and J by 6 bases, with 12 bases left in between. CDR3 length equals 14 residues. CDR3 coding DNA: TGTGCCAGCAGTTTGCGACGGAGTTCTCAGCCCCAGCATTTT. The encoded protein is CASSLRRSSQPQHF.

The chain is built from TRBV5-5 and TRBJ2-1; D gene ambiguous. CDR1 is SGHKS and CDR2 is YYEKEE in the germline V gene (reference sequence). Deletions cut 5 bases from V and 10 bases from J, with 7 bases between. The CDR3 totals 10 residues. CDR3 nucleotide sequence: TGTGCCAGCAGATCAATCGAGCAGTTCTTC. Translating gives CASRSIEQFF.

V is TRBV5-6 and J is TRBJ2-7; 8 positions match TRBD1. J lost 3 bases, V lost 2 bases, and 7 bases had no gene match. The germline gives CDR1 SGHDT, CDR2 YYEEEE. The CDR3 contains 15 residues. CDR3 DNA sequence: TGTGCCAGCAGCTTCTCAGGGGGCTTCCGCTACGAGCAGTACTTC. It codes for CASSFSGGFRYEQYF.

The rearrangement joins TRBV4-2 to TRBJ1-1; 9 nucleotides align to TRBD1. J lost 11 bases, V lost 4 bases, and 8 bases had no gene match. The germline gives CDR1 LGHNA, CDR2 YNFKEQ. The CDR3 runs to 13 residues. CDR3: CASSRDRVAAAFF. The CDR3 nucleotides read TGTGCCAGCAGCCGGGACAGGGTAGCGGCTGCTTTCTTT.

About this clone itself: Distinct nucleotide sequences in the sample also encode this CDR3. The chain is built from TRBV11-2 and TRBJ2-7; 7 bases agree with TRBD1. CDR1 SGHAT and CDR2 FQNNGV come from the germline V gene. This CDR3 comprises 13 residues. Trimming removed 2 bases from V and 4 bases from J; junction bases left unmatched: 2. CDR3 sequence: CASSLYRGYEQYF. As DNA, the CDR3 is TGTGCCAGCAGCTTATACAGGGGTTACGAGCAGTACTTC.

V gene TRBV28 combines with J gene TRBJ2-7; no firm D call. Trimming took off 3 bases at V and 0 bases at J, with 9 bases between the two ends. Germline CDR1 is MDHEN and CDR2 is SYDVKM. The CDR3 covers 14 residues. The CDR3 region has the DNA TGTGCCAGCAGTTTGGCGGTTATCTCCTACGAGCAGTACTTC. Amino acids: CASSLAVISYEQYF.

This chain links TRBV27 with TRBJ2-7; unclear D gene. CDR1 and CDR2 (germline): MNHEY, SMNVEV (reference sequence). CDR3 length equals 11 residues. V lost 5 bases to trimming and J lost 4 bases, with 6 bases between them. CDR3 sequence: CASSPGYEQYF. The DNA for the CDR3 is TGTGCCAGCAGTCCCGGGTACGAGCAGTACTTC.